The rows below give T cell receptor beta chains drawn from one sample of a study of identical twins. TCRdb itself ran the 5' RACE reads through MiXCR, one entry per CDR3 protein. The sample yields about 500,000 distinct CDR3 sequences, more than 13% seen once. Separately, the same data were catalogued under a study of yellow fever vaccine responses in identical twins.

Sequencing input: CD4+ T cells sorted from blood. Receptors originate from a woman younger than 35 in good health. Each CDR3 is given without its conserved first and last residue. The order of the fields is J gene, clone size, V gene, D gene, CDR3 protein. The D gene is left open where the match is weak. Clone size, where shown, is once, few, many, or a class for clones that have expanded.

j_gene: TRBJ2-7
abundance: few
v_gene: TRBV20-1
d_gene: -
CDR3aa: SARDLRPYEQY

j_gene: TRBJ2-3
abundance: few
v_gene: TRBV4-1
d_gene: -
CDR3aa: ASSQGPSSASTDTQY

j_gene: TRBJ1-4
abundance: -
v_gene: TRBV21-1
d_gene: -
CDR3aa: ASSPRWEPRPGKLF

j_gene: TRBJ2-7
abundance: few
v_gene: TRBV7-2
d_gene: -
CDR3aa: ASSMDSPYEQY

j_gene: TRBJ2-1
abundance: -
v_gene: TRBV19
d_gene: TRBD2
CDR3aa: ASSRGASGRLGIEQF

j_gene: TRBJ1-2
abundance: few
v_gene: TRBV7-2
d_gene: -
CDR3aa: ASSLALGGLDGYT

j_gene: TRBJ2-3
abundance: -
v_gene: TRBV5-5
d_gene: TRBD2
CDR3aa: ASSLAVAGASTDTQY

j_gene: TRBJ1-2
abundance: -
v_gene: TRBV28
d_gene: -
CDR3aa: ATRGTRYGYT

j_gene: TRBJ2-7
abundance: few
v_gene: TRBV7-8
d_gene: -
CDR3aa: ASSYSKSTGAYEQY

j_gene: TRBJ2-7
abundance: -
v_gene: TRBV5-4
d_gene: -
CDR3aa: ASSYDLGREQY

j_gene: TRBJ2-5
abundance: -
v_gene: TRBV18
d_gene: -
CDR3aa: ASSPNFGEKTQY

j_gene: TRBJ2-6
abundance: -
v_gene: TRBV20-1
d_gene: TRBD2
CDR3aa: SARGGSGANVLT

j_gene: TRBJ2-5
abundance: few
v_gene: TRBV12-3/TRBV12-4
d_gene: TRBD1
CDR3aa: ASRPGQGWDQY

j_gene: TRBJ1-3
abundance: -
v_gene: TRBV7-9
d_gene: -
CDR3aa: ASSLVPLRSGNTIY

j_gene: TRBJ1-3
abundance: few
v_gene: TRBV5-1
d_gene: TRBD1
CDR3aa: ASSQSGTGGSGNTIY

j_gene: TRBJ1-3
abundance: few
v_gene: TRBV3-1
d_gene: -
CDR3aa: ASSQEAVGNTIY

j_gene: TRBJ2-7
abundance: few
v_gene: TRBV4-3
d_gene: -
CDR3aa: ASSQNYYSYEQY